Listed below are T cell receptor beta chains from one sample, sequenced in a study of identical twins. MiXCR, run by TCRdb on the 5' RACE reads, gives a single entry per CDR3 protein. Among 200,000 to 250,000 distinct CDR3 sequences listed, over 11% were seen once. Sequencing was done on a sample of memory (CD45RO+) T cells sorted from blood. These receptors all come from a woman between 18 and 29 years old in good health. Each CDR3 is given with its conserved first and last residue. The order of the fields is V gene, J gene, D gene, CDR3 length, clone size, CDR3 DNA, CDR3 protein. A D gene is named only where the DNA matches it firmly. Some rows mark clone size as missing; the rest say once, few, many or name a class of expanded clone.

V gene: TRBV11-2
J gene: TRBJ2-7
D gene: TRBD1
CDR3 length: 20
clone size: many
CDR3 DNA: TGTGCCAGCAGCCCCATCGGGTTTGGGACAGGAGGCCCTAGGTCCTACGAGCAGTACTTC
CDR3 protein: CASSPIGFGTGGPRSYEQYF

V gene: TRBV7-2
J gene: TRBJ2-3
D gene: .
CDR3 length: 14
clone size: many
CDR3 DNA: TGTGCCAGCAGCTCCAGCCTTAGCGCAGATACGCAGTATTTT
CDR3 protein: CASSSSLSADTQYF

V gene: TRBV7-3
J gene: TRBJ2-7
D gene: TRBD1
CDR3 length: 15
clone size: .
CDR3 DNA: TGTGCCAGCAGCTTAACCGGGGACAGGACCTACGAGCAGTACTTC
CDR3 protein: CASSLTGDRTYEQYF

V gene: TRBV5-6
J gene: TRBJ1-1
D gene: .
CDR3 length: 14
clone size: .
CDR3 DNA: TGTGCCAGCAGCCCCGGACTCACGAACACTGAAGCTTTCTTT
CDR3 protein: CASSPGLTNTEAFF

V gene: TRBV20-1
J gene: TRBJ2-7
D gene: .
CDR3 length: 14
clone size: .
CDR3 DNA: TGCAGTGCTTCCCCCCGGGGAGGCGTGTACGAGCAGTACTTC
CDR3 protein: CSASPRGGVYEQYF

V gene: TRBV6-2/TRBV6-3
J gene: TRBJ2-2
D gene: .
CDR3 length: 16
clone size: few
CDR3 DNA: TGTGCCAGCAGTTACCCACTAACTCTCAACACCGGGGAGCTGTTTTTT
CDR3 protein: CASSYPLTLNTGELFF

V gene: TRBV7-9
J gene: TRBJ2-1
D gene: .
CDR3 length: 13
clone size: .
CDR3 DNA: TGTGCCAGTGCTAATATAGCGGCCGGTGAGCAGTTCTTC
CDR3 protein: CASANIAAGEQFF

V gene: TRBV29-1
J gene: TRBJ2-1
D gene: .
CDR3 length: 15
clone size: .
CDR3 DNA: TGCAGCGCGCTTGAAAAGGGCCTCAATTCGGATGAGCAGTTCTTC
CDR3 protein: CSALEKGLNSDEQFF

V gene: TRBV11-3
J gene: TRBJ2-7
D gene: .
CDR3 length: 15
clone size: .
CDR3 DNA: TGTGCCAGCAGCTTAGAGGTGACTAGTATCAACGAGCAGTACTTC
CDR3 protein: CASSLEVTSINEQYF

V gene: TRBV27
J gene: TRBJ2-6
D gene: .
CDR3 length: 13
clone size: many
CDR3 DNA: TGTGCCAGCAGTTTAACCTGGGCCAACGTCCTGACTTTC
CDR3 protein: CASSLTWANVLTF

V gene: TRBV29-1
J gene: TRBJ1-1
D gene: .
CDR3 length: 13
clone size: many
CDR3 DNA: TGCAGCGTTGAAGACCCTCTGAACACTGAAGCTTTCTTT
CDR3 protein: CSVEDPLNTEAFF

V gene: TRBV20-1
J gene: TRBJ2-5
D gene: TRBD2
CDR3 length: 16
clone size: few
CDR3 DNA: TGCAGTGCTATCGGGACTAGCGGGGGAGTCCAAGAGACCCAGTACTTC
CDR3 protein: CSAIGTSGGVQETQYF

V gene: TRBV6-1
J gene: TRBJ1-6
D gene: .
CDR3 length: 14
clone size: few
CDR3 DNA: TGTGCCAGCAGCACGGACAGAAACAGCTCACCCCTCCACTTT
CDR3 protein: CASSTDRNSSPLHF

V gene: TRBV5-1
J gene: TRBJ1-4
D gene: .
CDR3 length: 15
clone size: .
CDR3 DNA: TGCGCCAGCAGCTCCGTTACGGGAAAGGGAGAAAAACTGTTTTTT
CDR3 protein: CASSSVTGKGEKLFF

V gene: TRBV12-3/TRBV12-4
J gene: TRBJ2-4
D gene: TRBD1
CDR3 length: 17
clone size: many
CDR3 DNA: TGTGCCAGCAGCACGACAGGGGCCCCTCTAGCCAAAAACATTCAGTACTTC
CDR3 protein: CASSTTGAPLAKNIQYF

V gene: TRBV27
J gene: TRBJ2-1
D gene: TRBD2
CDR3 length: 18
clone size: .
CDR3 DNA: TGTGCCAGCAGTTTAGACCAATTCGGGACTACCACCTACAATGAGCAGTTCTTC
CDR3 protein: CASSLDQFGTTTYNEQFF

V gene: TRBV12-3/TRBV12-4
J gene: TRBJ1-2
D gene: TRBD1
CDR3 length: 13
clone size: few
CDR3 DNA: TGTGCCAGCAGTTCAAACAGGGGAAGGGGCTACACCTTC
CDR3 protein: CASSSNRGRGYTF

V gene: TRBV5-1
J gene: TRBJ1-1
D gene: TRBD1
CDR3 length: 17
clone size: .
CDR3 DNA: TGCGCCAGCAGCTTCGGGACAGGGGGGACTATGAACACTGAAGCTTTCTTT
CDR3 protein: CASSFGTGGTMNTEAFF

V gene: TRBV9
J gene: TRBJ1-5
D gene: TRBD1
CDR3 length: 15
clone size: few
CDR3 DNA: TGTGCCAGCAGCGCAGCGGGACAGAGCAATCAGCCCCAGCATTTT
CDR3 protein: CASSAAGQSNQPQHF

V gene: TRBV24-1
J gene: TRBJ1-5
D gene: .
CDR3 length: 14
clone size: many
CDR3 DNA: TGTGCCACCAGTGACCGATATAGCAATCAGCCCCAGCATTTT
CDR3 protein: CATSDRYSNQPQHF

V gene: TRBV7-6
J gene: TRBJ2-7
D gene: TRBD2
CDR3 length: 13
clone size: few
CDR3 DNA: TGTGCCAGCAGCCCGGGGGGTAAAGACGAGCAGTACTTC
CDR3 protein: CASSPGGKDEQYF

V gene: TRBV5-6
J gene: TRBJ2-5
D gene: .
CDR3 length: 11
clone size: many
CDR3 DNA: TGTGCCAGCAGCGTAAGGGAGACCCAGTACTTC
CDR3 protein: CASSVRETQYF

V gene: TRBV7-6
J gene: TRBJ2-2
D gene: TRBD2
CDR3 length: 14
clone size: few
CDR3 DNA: TGTGCCAGCAGCTTAGAACTAGCGGCCGGGGAGCTGTTTTTT
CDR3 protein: CASSLELAAGELFF

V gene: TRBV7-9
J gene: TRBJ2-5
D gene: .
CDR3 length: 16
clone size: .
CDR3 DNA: TGTGCCAGCAGAGGGTGGCGGAGCCTCTCTCAAGAGACCCAGTACTTC
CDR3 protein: CASRGWRSLSQETQYF

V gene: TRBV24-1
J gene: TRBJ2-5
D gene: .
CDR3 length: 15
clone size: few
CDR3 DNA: TGTGCCACCAGTGATTTTGGGACAAGACAAGAGACCCAGTACTTC
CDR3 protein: CATSDFGTRQETQYF

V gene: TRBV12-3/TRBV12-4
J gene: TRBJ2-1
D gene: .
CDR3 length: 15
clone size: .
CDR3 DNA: TGTGCCAGCAGGGGGGTGGGGGCTCCCTACAATGAGCAGTTCTTC
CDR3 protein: CASRGVGAPYNEQFF

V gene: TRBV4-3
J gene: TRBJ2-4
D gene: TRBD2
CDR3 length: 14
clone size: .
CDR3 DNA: TGCGCCAGCAGCCAAGGACTAGCGAAAGGCATTCAGTACTTC
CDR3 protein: CASSQGLAKGIQYF

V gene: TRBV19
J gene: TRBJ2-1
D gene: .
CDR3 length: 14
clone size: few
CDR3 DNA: TGTGCCAGTAGTATTGGCGGGGAGAGCGATGAGCAGTTCTTC
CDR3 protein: CASSIGGESDEQFF

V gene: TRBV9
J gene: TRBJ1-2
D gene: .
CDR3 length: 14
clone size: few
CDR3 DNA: TGTGCCAGCAGCGTAAGCACTAACATATATGGCTACACCTTC
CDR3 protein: CASSVSTNIYGYTF

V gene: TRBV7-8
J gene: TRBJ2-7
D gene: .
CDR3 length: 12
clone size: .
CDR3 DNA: TGTGCCAGCAGCTTATTACCGGACAGCCTGTACTTC
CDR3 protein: CASSLLPDSLYF

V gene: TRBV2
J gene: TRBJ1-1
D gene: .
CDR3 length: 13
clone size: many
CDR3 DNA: TGTGCCAGCATGCGCGACACCAACACTGAAGCTTTCTTT
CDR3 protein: CASMRDTNTEAFF

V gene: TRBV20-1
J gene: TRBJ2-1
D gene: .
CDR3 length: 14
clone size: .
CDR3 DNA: TGCAGTGCTAGTGGCCAGGGGCTAGGGAATGAGCAGTTCTTC
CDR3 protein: CSASGQGLGNEQFF

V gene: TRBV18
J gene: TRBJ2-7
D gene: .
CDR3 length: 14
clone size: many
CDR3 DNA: TGTGCCAGCTCACCGACGGGAACAGAAGGGGAGCAGTACTTC
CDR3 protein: CASSPTGTEGEQYF

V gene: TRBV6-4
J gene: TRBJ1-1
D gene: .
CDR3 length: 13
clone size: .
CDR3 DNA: TGTGCCTCTAGCGCTTCTTTGAACACTGAAGCTTTCTTT
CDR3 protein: CASSASLNTEAFF

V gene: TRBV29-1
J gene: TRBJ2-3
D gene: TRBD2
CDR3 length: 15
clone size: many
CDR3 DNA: TGCAGCGTTGGCTACGATAGCGGGAGGACAGATACGCAGTATTTT
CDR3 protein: CSVGYDSGRTDTQYF

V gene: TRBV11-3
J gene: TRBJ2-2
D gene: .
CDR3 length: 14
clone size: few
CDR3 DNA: TGTGCCACCACCCAGAGGGGCAACACCGGGGAGCTGTTTTTT
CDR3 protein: CATTQRGNTGELFF

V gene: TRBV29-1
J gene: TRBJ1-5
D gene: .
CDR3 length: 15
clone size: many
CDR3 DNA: TGCAGCGTTGAATTAGGGGGTGAGGGTTGCCAGCCCCAGCATTTT
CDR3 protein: CSVELGGEGCQPQHF

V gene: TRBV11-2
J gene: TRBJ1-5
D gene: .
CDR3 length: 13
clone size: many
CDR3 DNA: TGTGCCAGCAGCTTAGTCCCAGATCAGCCCCAGCATTTT
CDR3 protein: CASSLVPDQPQHF

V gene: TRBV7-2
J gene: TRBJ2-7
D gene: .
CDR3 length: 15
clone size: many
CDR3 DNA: TGTGCCAGCAGCCCCGTGGGTGGGACGACCTACGAGCAGTACTTC
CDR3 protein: CASSPVGGTTYEQYF

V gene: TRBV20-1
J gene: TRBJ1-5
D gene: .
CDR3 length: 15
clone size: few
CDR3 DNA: TGCAGTGCTAGGGAGACAGTTGGGCTCAATCAGCCCCAGCATTTT
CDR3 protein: CSARETVGLNQPQHF

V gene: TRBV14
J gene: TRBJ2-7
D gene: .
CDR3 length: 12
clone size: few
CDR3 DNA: TGTGCCAGCAGCGGCTTTCCCTACGAGCAGTACTTC
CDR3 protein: CASSGFPYEQYF

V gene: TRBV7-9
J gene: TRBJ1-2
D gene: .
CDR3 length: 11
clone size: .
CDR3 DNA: TGTGCTGTTACAGGGTTTAGGAGCTACACCTTC
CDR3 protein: CAVTGFRSYTF

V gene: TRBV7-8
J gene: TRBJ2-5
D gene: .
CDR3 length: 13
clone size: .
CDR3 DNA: TGTGCCAGCAGCTTTATCCTAGCGGAGACCCAGTACTTC
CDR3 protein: CASSFILAETQYF

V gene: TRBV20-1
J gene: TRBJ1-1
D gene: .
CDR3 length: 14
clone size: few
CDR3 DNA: TGCAGTGCTAGAGTAAGGGTTATGAACACTGAAGCTTTCTTT
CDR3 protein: CSARVRVMNTEAFF

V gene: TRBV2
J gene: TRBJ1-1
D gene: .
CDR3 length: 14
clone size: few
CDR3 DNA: TGTGCCAGCAGTGTTTATGGAGGTAACACTGAAGCTTTCTTT
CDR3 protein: CASSVYGGNTEAFF

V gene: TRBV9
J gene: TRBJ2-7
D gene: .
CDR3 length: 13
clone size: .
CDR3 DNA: TGTGCCAGCAGCGTAGGGATCTTCTACGAGCAGTACTTC
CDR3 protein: CASSVGIFYEQYF

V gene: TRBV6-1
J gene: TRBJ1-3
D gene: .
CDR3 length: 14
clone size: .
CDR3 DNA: TGTGCCAGCAGGAGAATGGGCTCTGGAAACACCATATATTTT
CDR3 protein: CASRRMGSGNTIYF

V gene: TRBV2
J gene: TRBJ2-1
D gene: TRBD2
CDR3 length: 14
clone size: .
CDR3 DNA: TGTGCCAGCAGTGCTCAGCGGGGGCAAAATGAGCAGTTCTTC
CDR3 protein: CASSAQRGQNEQFF

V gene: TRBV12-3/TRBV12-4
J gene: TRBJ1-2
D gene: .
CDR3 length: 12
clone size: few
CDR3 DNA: TGTGCCAGCAGTTTAGTACTAAATGGCTACACCTTC
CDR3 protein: CASSLVLNGYTF

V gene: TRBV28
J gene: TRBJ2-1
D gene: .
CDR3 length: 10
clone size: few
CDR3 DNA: TGTGCCAGCAGTTCCAGGGGGCAGTTCTTC
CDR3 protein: CASSSRGQFF